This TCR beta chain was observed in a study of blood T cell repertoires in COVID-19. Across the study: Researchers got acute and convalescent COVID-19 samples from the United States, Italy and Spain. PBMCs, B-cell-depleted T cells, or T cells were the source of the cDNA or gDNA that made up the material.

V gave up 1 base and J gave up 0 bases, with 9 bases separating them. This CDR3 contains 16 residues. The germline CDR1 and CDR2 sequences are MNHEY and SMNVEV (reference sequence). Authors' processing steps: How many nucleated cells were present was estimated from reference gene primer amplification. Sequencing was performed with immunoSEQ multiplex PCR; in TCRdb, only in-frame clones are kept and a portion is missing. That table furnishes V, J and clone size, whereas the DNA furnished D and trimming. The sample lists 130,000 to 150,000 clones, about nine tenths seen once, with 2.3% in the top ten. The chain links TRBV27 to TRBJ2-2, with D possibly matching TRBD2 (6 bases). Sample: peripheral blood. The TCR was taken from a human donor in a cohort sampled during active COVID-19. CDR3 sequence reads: CASSLFSGANTGELFF. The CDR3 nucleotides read TGTGCCAGCAGTTTATTCTCGGGGGCGAACACCGGGGAGCTGTTTTTT.